Shown below are 10 T cell receptor beta chains from a single sample sequenced in a study of Tregs in tolerant kidney transplant recipients (dated by TCRdb to about 2019). The library was built by means of the immunoSEQ multiplex PCR assay. Imported from immuneACCESS, the table was reduced by TCRdb to in-frame sequences with V and J called. These copies leave out some clones; in studies compared against another copy, an unresolved V gene accounts for under half, and the cause of the remainder is not known. The sample has tens of thousands of clones on record, around nine tenths of them singletons. Of the sample, 1.6% is held by the ten largest clones. The transplants used related donors with nonmyeloablative bone marrow transplantation, and mixed chimerism in the human trials was transient. The starting material was CD4+ T cells from blood (PBMCs), obtained 24 months after the transplant. These receptors were collected from a human patient who received a combined kidney and bone marrow transplant. After a transplant, some T cells may be the graft donor's own cells.

V gene TRBV11-3 combines with J gene TRBJ1-4, with D possibly matching TRBD1 (5 bases). This CDR3 contains 13 residues. Trimming took 5 bases from V and 12 from J, leaving 16 bases between them. The germline V gene has CDR1 SGHNT and CDR2 YENEEA. CDR3 nucleotides: TGTGCCAGCAGCGTTCAGGGAGGCAACGAACTGTTTTTT. It codes for CASSVQGGNELFF.

The rearrangement joins TRBV13 to TRBJ2-7, with 7 bases fitting TRBD2. Germline loops: CDR1 PRHDT, CDR2 FYEKMQ (reference sequence). The junction had 2 bases not matched to a gene; V was cut back by 1 base and J by 2 bases. The CDR3 contains 14 residues. CDR3: CASSLAGGTYEQYF. CDR3 DNA sequence: TGTGCCAGCAGCTTAGCGGGGGGTACCTACGAGCAGTACTTC. The full variable domain, rest sourced from reference TRBV13 and TRBJ2-7, is AAGVIQSPRHLIKEKRETATLKCYPIPRHDTVYWYQQGPGQDPQFLISFYEKMQSDKGSIPDRFSAQQFSDYHSELNMSSLELGDSALYFCASSLAGGTYEQYFGPGTRLTVT.

V is TRBV6-5 and J is TRBJ1-1, with 7 bases fitting TRBD1. Germline loops: CDR1 MNHEY, CDR2 SVGAGI. The junction had 6 bases not matched to a gene; V was cut back by 2 bases and J by 6 bases. The CDR3 has 14 residues. This CDR3 is CASSYRDRSAEAFF. The DNA of the CDR3 is TGTGCCAGCAGTTACCGGGACAGAAGTGCTGAAGCTTTCTTT.

The chain combines TRBV7-9 with TRBJ2-1; 10 nucleotides agree with TRBD2. The V gene end was trimmed by 2 bases and the J gene end by 6 bases; junction bases not matched to a gene: 7. The CDR3 spans 16 residues. Germline V CDR1 and CDR2: SEHNR, FQNEAQ (reference sequence). CDR3 sequence: CASSLSLAGAANEQFF. CDR3 in DNA: TGTGCCAGCAGCTTATCTCTAGCGGGGGCGGCCAATGAGCAGTTCTTC.

The chain couples TRBV7-2 to TRBJ2-5; TRBD2 might be the D (5 bases). The CDR3 is made up of 13 amino acids. CDR1 is SGHTA, CDR2 FQGNSA, per germline. Trimming took off 5 bases at V and 7 bases at J, with 14 bases between the two ends. The CDR3 DNA follows: TGTGCCAGCAGCCAAACGGGGTTTGTGACCCAGTACTTC. It encodes CASSQTGFVTQYF.

The J gene is TRBJ2-3, the V gene TRBV7-2; D is unresolved. V was trimmed by 4 bases and J by 4 bases, leaving 12 bases between them. The CDR3 consists of 14 residues. Germline V CDR1 and CDR2: SGHTA, FQGNSA. The CDR3 DNA reads as TGTGCCAGCAGCTACACCCTGATGGCAGATACGCAGTATTTT. Its translation is CASSYTLMADTQYF.

This chain links TRBV11-2 with TRBJ2-3; unclear D gene. CDR1 is SGHAT and CDR2 is FQNNGV in the germline V gene. This CDR3 comprises 15 residues. V gave up 1 base and J gave up 4 bases, with 12 bases separating them. CDR3 DNA sequence: TGTGCCAGCAGCTTAGGGGTGGGCACCCCAGATACGCAGTATTTT. This sequence encodes CASSLGVGTPDTQYF.

The chain links TRBV6-1 to TRBJ2-7, with D possibly matching TRBD1 (5 bases). Germline loops: CDR1 MNHNS, CDR2 SASEGT. The length of the CDR3 is 14 residues. Trimming stripped 4 bases from V and 6 bases from J, with 16 bases between. The CDR3, as DNA: TGTGCCAGCAGTGTCGACTCTCAAAGGGGCGAGCAGTACTTC. Protein sequence: CASSVDSQRGEQYF.

V and J are TRBV14 and TRBJ1-2, with unresolved D. The ends were cut back, 2 bases at V and 4 bases at J, with 11 bases in the middle. The germline gives CDR1 SGHDN, CDR2 FVKESK. The CDR3 runs 14 residues. Here the CDR3 reads CASSQQAHSYGYTF. The CDR3 DNA sequence: TGTGCCAGCAGCCAACAGGCTCACAGCTATGGCTACACCTTC.

V usage is TRBV10-3 and J usage is TRBJ2-7, with TRBD2 as a possible D gene (5 bases). Germline loops: CDR1 ENHRY, CDR2 SYGVKD. The length of the CDR3 is 15 residues. V was cut by 8 bases and J by 3 bases, with 20 bases left in between. CDR3 sequence reads: CAIQSPGGPDYEQYF. The CDR3 nucleotides read TGTGCCATCCAATCACCAGGAGGCCCGGACTACGAGCAGTACTTC.